This T cell receptor beta chain was identified during a study of T cells in localized non-small cell lung cancer. Germline V gene lookup returns CDR1 LNHNV and CDR2 YYDKDF (reference sequence). Trimming took off 8 bases at V and 5 bases at J, with 12 bases between the two ends. CDR3 length: 12 amino acids. This clone has more than one count but fewer than ten. Sequenced by immunoSEQ multiplex PCR; TCRdb stores in-frame clones only, minus some. The table lists around 64,000 clones, roughly 76% of them singletons. J is TRBJ1-1 and V is TRBV15; maybe TRBD1 (5 bases). Sequencing was performed on PBMCs, taken before any cancer treatment. The clonotype was recovered from a man between 40 and 75 years old with stage II lung adenocarcinoma. This chain's CDR3 is CATQQGGTEAFF. The CDR3 DNA reads TGTGCCACCCAGCAGGGAGGAACTGAAGCTTTCTTT.